The rows below give T cell receptor beta chains drawn from one sample of a study of regulatory T cells in long-lasting Graves disease. TCRdb re-called the multiplex PCR reads with MiXCR, one entry per CDR3 protein. The sample holds about 450,000 distinct CDR3 sequences, roughly 17% seen once. The data also belong to a second study, concerning T cells in Graves' hyperthyroidism and ophthalmopathy.

The sample was peripheral blood mononuclear cells (PBMCs), taken at new diagnosis, from a patient treated with antithyroid drugs. These receptors came from a woman aged 25 to 39 with Graves disease. Each CDR3 is given with its conserved first and last residue. D genes are given only for firm matches. Some rows mark clone size as missing; the rest say once, few, many or name a class of expanded clone.

>many|TRBD1|14|TRBJ2-7|TRBV9
TGTGCCAGCACCGTAGGGGACAGGGACTACGAGCAGTACTTC
CASTVGDRDYEQYF
>many|TRBD2|15|TRBJ2-1|TRBV7-2
TGTGCCAGCAGCCCCACTAGCGGCCAGGGCAATGAGCAGTTCTTC
CASSPTSGQGNEQFF
>NA|NA|15|TRBJ1-4|TRBV3-1
TGTGCCAGCAGCCCCCCTGGAGGGTACGGTGAAAAACTGTTTTTT
CASSPPGGYGEKLFF
>many|NA|15|TRBJ1-2|TRBV12-3/TRBV12-4
TGTGCCAGCAGTCCTACAGCCTTTACTAACTATGGCTACACCTTC
CASSPTAFTNYGYTF
>NA|NA|16|TRBJ1-1|TRBV6-1
TGTGCCAGCAGCCCCGATTTAGCGGGGCCTAACACTGAAGCTTTCTTT
CASSPDLAGPNTEAFF
>NA|TRBD2|16|TRBJ2-1|TRBV28
TGTGCCAGCAGTTCTGGAGCGGGAGGCCCACCCAATGAGCAGTTCTTC
CASSSGAGGPPNEQFF
>once|TRBD2|18|TRBJ2-2|TRBV20-1
TGCAGTGGGTGGACTAGCGGGAGAACGTCGTGGGACACCGGGGAGCTGTTTTTT
CSGWTSGRTSWDTGELFF
>NA|TRBD2|20|TRBJ2-7|TRBV12-3/TRBV12-4
TGTGCCAGCAGTTTCAGTTTGACTAGCGGGAGGGCCTATACTACCTACGAGCAGTACTTC
CASSFSLTSGRAYTTYEQYF
>many|TRBD2|16|TRBJ2-1|TRBV24-1
TGTGCCACCAGTGAGCGCCGACTAGCCGGCGACAATGAGCAGTTCTTC
CATSERRLAGDNEQFF
>many|NA|13|TRBJ2-7|TRBV6-1
TGTGCCAGCAGTGATAATGCAGGGTTCGGGCAGTACTTC
CASSDNAGFGQYF
>many|NA|16|TRBJ2-3|TRBV5-1
TGTGCCAGCAGCTCGCAGGGCGGGTTAAGCGCAGATACGCAGTATTTT
CASSSQGGLSADTQYF
>many|TRBD2|23|TRBJ2-1|TRBV6-1
TGTGCCAGCAGTGAAGAACTCCGGACGGGGCCAACGACCGGGACTAGCGGTTACAATGAGCAGTTCTTC
CASSEELRTGPTTGTSGYNEQFF
>many|NA|14|TRBJ2-5|TRBV14
TGTGCCAGCAGCCGGGACCAGTCCTTGGAGACCCAGTACTTC
CASSRDQSLETQYF
>many|NA|13|TRBJ1-2|TRBV6-2/TRBV6-3
TGTGCCAGCAGAGAAGACGTACGGCGTGGCTACACCTTC
CASREDVRRGYTF
>many|TRBD1|13|TRBJ2-1|TRBV20-1
TGCAGTGCTAAGCAGGGACAGCTCCATGAGCAGTTCTTC
CSAKQGQLHEQFF
>many|NA|15|TRBJ2-1|TRBV11-2
TGTGCCAGCAGCTTGAACTGGGGCCCGTACAATGAGCAGTTCTTC
CASSLNWGPYNEQFF
>many|TRBD1|15|TRBJ1-6|TRBV15
TGTGCCGCCGGGGACAGGGGGACCAATAATTCACCCCTCCACTTT
CAAGDRGTNNSPLHF
>many|NA|11|TRBJ2-7|TRBV3-1
TGTGCCAGCAGCCAAGCGTGGGAGCAGTACTTC
CASSQAWEQYF
>NA|NA|14|TRBJ2-7|TRBV7-3
TGTGCCAGCAGCTTAGGCCCGGCGTCGAGTGAGCAGTACTTC
CASSLGPASSEQYF
>NA|NA|14|TRBJ1-5|TRBV7-2
TGTGCCAGCAGCTATGGTGGGGGAGGTCAGCCCCAGCATTTT
CASSYGGGGQPQHF
>NA|TRBD1|16|TRBJ1-1|TRBV5-6
TGTGCCAGCAGCCGATTGACAGGGCCGACGAACACTGAAGCTTTCTTT
CASSRLTGPTNTEAFF
>few|TRBD1|13|TRBJ2-2|TRBV4-2
TGTGCCAGCAGCCAGGGACAGAGAGGGGAGCTGTTTTTT
CASSQGQRGELFF
>many|TRBD2|17|TRBJ2-7|TRBV15
TGTGCCACCAGCAGAGTGAAGGCGGGAGTTACGGTGGACGAGCAGTACTTC
CATSRVKAGVTVDEQYF
>many|TRBD1|15|TRBJ2-1|TRBV7-6
TGTGCCAGCAGCCAAACAGGGGATGGGTACAATGAGCAGTTCTTC
CASSQTGDGYNEQFF
>NA|NA|13|TRBJ1-1|TRBV25-1
TGTGCCAGCCTCGGACCGGAACACACTGAAGCTTTCTTT
CASLGPEHTEAFF
>NA|NA|14|TRBJ2-5|TRBV19
TGTGCCAGTAGTATAGCCCCGTACCAAGAGACCCAGTACTTC
CASSIAPYQETQYF
>many|NA|13|TRBJ2-1|TRBV29-1
TGCAGCGTTGTAAAGGGGGACCACAATGAGCAGTTCTTC
CSVVKGDHNEQFF
>few|TRBD1|18|TRBJ2-3|TRBV4-3
TGCGCCAGCAGCCAAGAAGTGTCGGGACAGGGGATGTCTGATACGCAGTATTTT
CASSQEVSGQGMSDTQYF
>many|NA|15|TRBJ2-1|TRBV5-1
TGTGCCAGCAGCTTTGGGGGGAGCTCCTACAATGAGCAGTTCTTC
CASSFGGSSYNEQFF
>few|TRBD2|15|TRBJ2-5|TRBV27
TGTGCCAGCAGTTTCTCGCGGGAGGGCGGAGAGACCCAGTACTTC
CASSFSREGGETQYF
>once|NA|11|TRBJ2-1|TRBV29-1
TGCAGCGTTCGGGACTACAATGAGCAGTTCTTC
CSVRDYNEQFF
>many|TRBD2|15|TRBJ2-7|TRBV10-3
TGTGCCATCACCGAGACTAGCGGGGCCTCCTACGAGCAGTACTTC
CAITETSGASYEQYF
>NA|NA|14|TRBJ2-7|TRBV27
TGTGCCAGCAGTACCGGGCGGACCGCCTACGAGCAGTACTTC
CASSTGRTAYEQYF
>NA|NA|17|TRBJ2-2|TRBV18
TGTGTCAGCTCACCTGAGGGGGACCGGGTGAACACCGGGGAGCTGTTTTTT
CVSSPEGDRVNTGELFF
>many|NA|14|TRBJ2-1|TRBV12-3/TRBV12-4
TGTGCCAGTGAGCAGGGGCAGCCACACAATGAGCAGTTCTTC
CASEQGQPHNEQFF
>many|NA|14|TRBJ2-1|TRBV6-1
TGTGCCAGCAGTCCCAGGGTATTGGGCAATGAGCAGTTCTTC
CASSPRVLGNEQFF
>NA|TRBD2|16|TRBJ2-3|TRBV6-2/TRBV6-3
TGTGCCAGCATCCCGACTAGCGGGATGGGCACAGATACGCAGTATTTT
CASIPTSGMGTDTQYF
>many|TRBD2|16|TRBJ2-3|TRBV20-1
TGCAGTGCTAGAGACTTACTAGCGGAGTCCACAGATACGCAGTATTTT
CSARDLLAESTDTQYF
>many|NA|12|TRBJ2-1|TRBV6-1
TGTGCCAGCAGGCCGACGGGGCCTGAGCAGTTCTTC
CASRPTGPEQFF
>many|TRBD2|18|TRBJ2-5|TRBV30
TGTGCCTGGAGTGACCCGGGGGGACTAGCGGGAAGCCAAGAGACCCAGTACTTC
CAWSDPGGLAGSQETQYF
>NA|TRBD1|15|TRBJ1-2|TRBV11-2
TGTGCCAGCAGCTTGGGGACAGGAGTTATATATGGCTACACCTTC
CASSLGTGVIYGYTF
>many|NA|14|TRBJ1-4|TRBV6-1
TGTGCCAGCAGTGAAAGAGCTCTGGGGGGAAAACTGTTTTTT
CASSERALGGKLFF
>many|TRBD1|12|TRBJ1-2|TRBV20-1
TGCAGTGCGACAGGGGATCTTTATGGCTACACCTTC
CSATGDLYGYTF
>many|NA|15|TRBJ2-7|TRBV18
TGTGCCAGCTCACCCAAACGGGGGCTTACCTACGAGCAGTACTTC
CASSPKRGLTYEQYF
>few|NA|14|TRBJ2-7|TRBV4-3
TGCGCCAGCAGCCAAGATGTTCCGTCTTACGAGCAGTACTTC
CASSQDVPSYEQYF
>few|TRBD1|15|TRBJ2-1|TRBV9
TGTGCCAGCAGCGTAGAGGGGGCAAGACACAATGAGCAGTTCTTC
CASSVEGARHNEQFF
>NA|TRBD1|15|TRBJ2-1|TRBV6-2/TRBV6-3
TGTGCCAGCAGTTTCCGGGACAGGGCGGACAATGAGCAGTTCTTC
CASSFRDRADNEQFF
>many|TRBD2|16|TRBJ2-5|TRBV13
TGTGCCAGCAGCTTTACTAGCGGGAGTTCACAAGAGACCCAGTACTTC
CASSFTSGSSQETQYF
>many|TRBD1|16|TRBJ1-3|TRBV7-2
TGTGCCAGCAGATCAGGGGGCCCGAGCTCTGGAAACACCATATATTTT
CASRSGGPSSGNTIYF
>many|NA|14|TRBJ1-2|TRBV12-3/TRBV12-4
TGTGCCAGCAGGTTGACACCTACTAACTATGGCTACACCTTC
CASRLTPTNYGYTF
>many|TRBD2|16|TRBJ2-3|TRBV7-9
TGTGCCAGCAGCTTAGGGGTAGCGGGGAGCACAGATACGCAGTATTTT
CASSLGVAGSTDTQYF
>NA|NA|14|TRBJ1-5|TRBV18
TGTGCCAGCTCGCCGTGGGGAAGCAGTCAGCCCCAGCATTTT
CASSPWGSSQPQHF